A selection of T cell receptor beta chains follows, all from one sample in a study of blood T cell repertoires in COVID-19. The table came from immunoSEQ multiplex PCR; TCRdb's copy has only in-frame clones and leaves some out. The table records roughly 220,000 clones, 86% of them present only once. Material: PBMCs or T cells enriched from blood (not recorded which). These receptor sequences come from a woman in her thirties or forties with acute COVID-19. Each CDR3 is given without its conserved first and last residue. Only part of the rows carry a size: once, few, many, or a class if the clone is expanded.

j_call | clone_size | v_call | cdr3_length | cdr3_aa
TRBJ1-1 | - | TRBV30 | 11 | AWSVRGGTEAF
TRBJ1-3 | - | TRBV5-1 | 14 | ASSLVPPSSGNTIY
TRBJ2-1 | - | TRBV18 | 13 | ASSSDRGGNNEQF
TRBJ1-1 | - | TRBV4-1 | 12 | ASSQDTGFTEAF
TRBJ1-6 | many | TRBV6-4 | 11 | ASSDSNNSPLH
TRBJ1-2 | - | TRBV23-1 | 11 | ASSRSPNYGYT
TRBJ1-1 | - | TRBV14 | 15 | ASSQSTPGLMNTEAF
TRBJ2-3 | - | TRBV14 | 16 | ASSQDRLAGRLDDTQY
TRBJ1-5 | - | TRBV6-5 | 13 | ASSYFQGANQPQH
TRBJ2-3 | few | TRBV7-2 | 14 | ASSFHLAGNTDTQY
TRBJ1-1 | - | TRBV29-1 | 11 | SVADRGGSGAF
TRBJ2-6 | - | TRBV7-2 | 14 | ASSHPRLSGANVLT
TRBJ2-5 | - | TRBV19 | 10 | ASSPPGETQY
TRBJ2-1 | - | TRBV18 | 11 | ASSPPTGHGEF
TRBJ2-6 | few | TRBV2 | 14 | ASRAPRIYGANVLT
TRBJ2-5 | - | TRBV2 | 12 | ASSEALPGETQY
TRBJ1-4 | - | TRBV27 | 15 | ASSPELQGIRREKLF
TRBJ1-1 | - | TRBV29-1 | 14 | SLTLGKSGGTGEAF
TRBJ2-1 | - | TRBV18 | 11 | ASKGLENNEQF